This TCR beta chain was recorded in a study of blood T cells in healthy people across ages. Study-level findings and limits: The donors' CMV status was not determined, possibly confounding changes in expanded clonotypes. While age rose, TCR beta diversity per million T cells dropped in a roughly linear way.

Combining a sample-barcoded 5' primer with a J-beta primer mix, a second PCR ran for 7 to 11 cycles. TCRdb reprocessed the 5' RACE reads with MiXCR, giving one entry per CDR3 protein. The sample consists of hundreds of thousands of distinct CDR3 sequences, around 30% of them appearing once. Germline V gives CDR1 SGHDT, CDR2 YYEEEE. The CDR3 has 16 residues. Deletions cut 4 bases from V and 1 base from J, with 17 bases between. Caucasian individuals from Russia who were healthy and aged about 6 to 95 acted as donors. Extraction yielded at least 5 micrograms of total RNA per sample. This clonotype was counted between two and nine times. Its antigen is unknown.

The sequence came from a woman in her 70s in good health. The V gene is TRBV5-6, the J gene TRBJ1-1; D is possibly TRBD1 (5 bases). The source material was blood. The CDR3 protein is CASSLGWVGGNTEAFF. CDR3 nucleotide sequence: TGTGCCAGCAGCCTCGGTTGGGTGGGGGGGAACACTGAAGCTTTCTTT.